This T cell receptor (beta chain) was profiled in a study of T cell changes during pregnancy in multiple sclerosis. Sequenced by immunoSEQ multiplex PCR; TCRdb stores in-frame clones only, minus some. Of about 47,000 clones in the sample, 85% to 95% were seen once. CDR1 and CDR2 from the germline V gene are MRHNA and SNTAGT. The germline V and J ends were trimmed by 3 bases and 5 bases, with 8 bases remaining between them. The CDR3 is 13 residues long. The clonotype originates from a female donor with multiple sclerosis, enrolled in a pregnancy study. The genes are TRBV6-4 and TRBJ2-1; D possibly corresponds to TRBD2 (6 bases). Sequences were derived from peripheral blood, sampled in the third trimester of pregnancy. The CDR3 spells CASSERDDNEQFF. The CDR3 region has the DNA TGTGCCAGCAGTGAGCGGGACGACAATGAGCAGTTCTTC.